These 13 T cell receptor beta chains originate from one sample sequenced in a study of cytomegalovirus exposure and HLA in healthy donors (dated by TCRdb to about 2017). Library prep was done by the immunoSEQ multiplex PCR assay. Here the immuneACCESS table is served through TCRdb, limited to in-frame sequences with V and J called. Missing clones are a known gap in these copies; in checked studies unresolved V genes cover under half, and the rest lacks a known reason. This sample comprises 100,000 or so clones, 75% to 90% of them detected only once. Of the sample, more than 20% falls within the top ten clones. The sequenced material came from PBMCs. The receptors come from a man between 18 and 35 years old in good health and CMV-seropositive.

The chain's CDR3 is CASRRGLEYQETQYF. The CDR3 DNA reads TGTGCCAGCAGGAGGGGACTAGAGTACCAAGAGACCCAGTACTTC. The V gene is TRBV7-9, the J gene TRBJ2-5; 8 nucleotides agree with TRBD2. Germline V CDR1 and CDR2: SEHNR, FQNEAQ (reference sequence). V lost 6 bases to trimming and J lost 0 bases; unmatched junction nucleotides: 6. This CDR3 spans 15 amino acids.

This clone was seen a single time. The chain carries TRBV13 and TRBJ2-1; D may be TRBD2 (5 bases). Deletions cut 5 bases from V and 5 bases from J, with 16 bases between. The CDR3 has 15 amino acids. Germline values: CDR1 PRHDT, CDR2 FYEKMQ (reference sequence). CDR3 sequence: CASSRTPGVNNEQFF. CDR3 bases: TGTGCCAGCAGCCGGACTCCCGGAGTCAACAATGAGCAGTTCTTC. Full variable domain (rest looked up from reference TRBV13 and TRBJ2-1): AAGVIQSPRHLIKEKRETATLKCYPIPRHDTVYWYQQGPGQDPQFLISFYEKMQSDKGSIPDRFSAQQFSDYHSELNMSSLELGDSALYFCASSRTPGVNNEQFFGPGTRLTVL.

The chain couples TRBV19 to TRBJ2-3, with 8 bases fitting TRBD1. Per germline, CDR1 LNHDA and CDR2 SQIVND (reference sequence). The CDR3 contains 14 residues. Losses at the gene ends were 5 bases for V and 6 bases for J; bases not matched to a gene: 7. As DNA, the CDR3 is TGTGCCAGTAGTTGGGGACAGGCCAGGGATACGCAGTATTTT. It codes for CASSWGQARDTQYF.

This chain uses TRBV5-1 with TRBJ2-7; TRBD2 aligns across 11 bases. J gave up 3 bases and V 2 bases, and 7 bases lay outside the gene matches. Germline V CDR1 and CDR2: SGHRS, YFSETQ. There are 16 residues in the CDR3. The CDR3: CASSFTGLAGDYEQYF. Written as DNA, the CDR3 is TGCGCCAGCAGCTTTACCGGACTAGCGGGCGACTACGAGCAGTACTTC. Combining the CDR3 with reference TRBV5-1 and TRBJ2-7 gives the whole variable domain KAGVTQTPRYLIKTRGQQVTLSCSPISGHRSVSWYQQTPGQGLQFLFEYFSETQRNKGNFPGRFSGRQFSNSRSEMNVSTLELGDSALYLCASSFTGLAGDYEQYFGPGTRLTVT.

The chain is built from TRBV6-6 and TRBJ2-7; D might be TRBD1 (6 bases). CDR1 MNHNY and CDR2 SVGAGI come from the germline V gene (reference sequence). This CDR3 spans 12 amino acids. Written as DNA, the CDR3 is TGTGCCAGCACCCCGGGTGGGGGCCGCCTGGTCGTC. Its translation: CASTPGGGRLVV.

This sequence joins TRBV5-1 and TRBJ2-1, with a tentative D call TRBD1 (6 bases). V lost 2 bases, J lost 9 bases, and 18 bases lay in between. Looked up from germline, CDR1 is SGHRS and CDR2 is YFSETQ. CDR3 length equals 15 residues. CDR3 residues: CASSFGGTQWGEQFF. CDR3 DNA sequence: TGCGCCAGCAGCTTCGGTGGGACACAATGGGGTGAGCAGTTCTTC.

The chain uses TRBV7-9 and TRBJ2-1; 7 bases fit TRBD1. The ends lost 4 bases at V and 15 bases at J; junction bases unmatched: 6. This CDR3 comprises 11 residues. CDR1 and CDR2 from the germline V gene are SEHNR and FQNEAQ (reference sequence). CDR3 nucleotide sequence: TGTGCCAGCAGCTCCGACAGGGATTCGTTCTTC. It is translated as CASSSDRDSFF.

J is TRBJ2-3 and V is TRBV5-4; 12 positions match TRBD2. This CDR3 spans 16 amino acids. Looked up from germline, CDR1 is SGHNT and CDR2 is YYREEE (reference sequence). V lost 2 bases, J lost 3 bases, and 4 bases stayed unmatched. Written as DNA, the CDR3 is TGTGCCAGCAGCTTCAAGACTAGCGGGAGTACAGATACGCAGTATTTT. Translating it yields CASSFKTSGSTDTQYF.

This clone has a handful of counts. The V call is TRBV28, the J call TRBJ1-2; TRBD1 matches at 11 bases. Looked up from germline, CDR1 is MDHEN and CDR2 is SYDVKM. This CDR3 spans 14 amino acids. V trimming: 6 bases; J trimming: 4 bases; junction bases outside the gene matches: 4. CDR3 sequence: CASSLGTGGYGYTF. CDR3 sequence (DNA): TGTGCCAGCAGCCTCGGGACAGGGGGCTATGGCTACACCTTC.

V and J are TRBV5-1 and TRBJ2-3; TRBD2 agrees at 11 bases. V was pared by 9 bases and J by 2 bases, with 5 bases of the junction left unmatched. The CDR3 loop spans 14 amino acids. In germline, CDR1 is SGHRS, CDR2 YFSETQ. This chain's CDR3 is CATRLAGSTDTQYF. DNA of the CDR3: TGCGCCACCAGACTAGCGGGGTCCACAGATACGCAGTATTTT.

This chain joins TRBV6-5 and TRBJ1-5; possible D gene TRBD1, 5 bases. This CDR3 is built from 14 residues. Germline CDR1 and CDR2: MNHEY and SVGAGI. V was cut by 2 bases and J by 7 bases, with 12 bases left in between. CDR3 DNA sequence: TGTGCCAGCAGTTACGCGGGGCCCCACCAGCCCCAGCATTTT. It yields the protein CASSYAGPHQPQHF.

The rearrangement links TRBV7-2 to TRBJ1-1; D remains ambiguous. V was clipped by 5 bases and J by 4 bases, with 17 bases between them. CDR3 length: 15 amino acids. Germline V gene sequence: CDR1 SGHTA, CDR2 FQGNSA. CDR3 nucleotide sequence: TGTGCCAGCAGCCACTACTTTAGCCCTTTCACTGAAGCTTTCTTT. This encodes CASSHYFSPFTEAFF.

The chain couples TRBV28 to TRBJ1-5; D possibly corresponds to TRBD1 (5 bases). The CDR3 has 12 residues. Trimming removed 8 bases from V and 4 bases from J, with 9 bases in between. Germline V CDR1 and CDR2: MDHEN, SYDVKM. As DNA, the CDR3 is TGTGCCAGCCGATCAGGGAATCAGCCCCAGCATTTT. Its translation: CASRSGNQPQHF.